The rows below give T cell receptor beta chains drawn from one sample of a study of cytomegalovirus exposure and HLA in healthy donors. The method was immunoSEQ multiplex PCR; TCRdb's version includes in-frame clones alone and lacks a portion of them. In the table there are approximately 95,000 clones, approximately 80% of which are singletons. The sequenced sample was PBMCs. The source of these receptors is a middle-aged woman in good health and CMV-seropositive. CDR3s include the opening cysteine and the closing phenylalanine or tryptophan. Each record gives: V gene, D gene, clone size, J gene, CDR3 protein, CDR3 DNA. The D gene is left open where the match is weak. The size entry is marked missing in some rows and otherwise reads once, few, many or a size class.

v_gene: TRBV18
d_gene: TRBD2
abundance: NA
j_gene: TRBJ2-5
CDR3aa: CASSPPRAGGQETQYF
CDR3nt: TGTGCCAGCTCACCACCGAGGGCGGGAGGGCAAGAGACCCAGTACTTC

v_gene: TRBV11-2
d_gene: TRBD2
abundance: NA
j_gene: TRBJ2-5
CDR3aa: CASSRPGLAGGGETQYF
CDR3nt: TGTGCCAGCAGCCGCCCAGGACTAGCGGGAGGTGGCGAGACCCAGTACTTC

v_gene: TRBV2
d_gene: NA
abundance: once
j_gene: TRBJ1-3
CDR3aa: CASRDSEQGSGNTIYF
CDR3nt: TGTGCCAGCAGGGATAGCGAACAGGGTTCTGGAAACACCATATATTTT

v_gene: TRBV2
d_gene: NA
abundance: NA
j_gene: TRBJ1-3
CDR3aa: CASSEAPEVNTIYF
CDR3nt: TGTGCCAGCAGTGAAGCGCCAGAGGTGAACACCATATATTTT

v_gene: TRBV9
d_gene: NA
abundance: once
j_gene: TRBJ2-1
CDR3aa: CASSDPDSSYNEQFF
CDR3nt: TGTGCCAGCAGCGATCCGGACTCCTCCTACAATGAGCAGTTCTTC

v_gene: TRBV5-6
d_gene: TRBD1
abundance: NA
j_gene: TRBJ1-2
CDR3aa: CASSLASDRGSGYTF
CDR3nt: TGTGCCAGCAGCTTGGCCAGCGACAGGGGAAGTGGCTACACCTTC

v_gene: TRBV7-7
d_gene: TRBD1
abundance: NA
j_gene: TRBJ2-5
CDR3aa: CASSVDRVGETQYF
CDR3nt: TGTGCTAGCAGCGTTGACAGGGTAGGGGAGACCCAGTACTTC

v_gene: TRBV11-2
d_gene: NA
abundance: NA
j_gene: TRBJ2-1
CDR3aa: CASSLGGTYNEQFF
CDR3nt: TGTGCCAGCAGCTTAGGCGGGACGTACAATGAGCAGTTCTTC

v_gene: TRBV7-3
d_gene: NA
abundance: NA
j_gene: TRBJ2-7
CDR3aa: CASSSFTYEQYF
CDR3nt: TGTGCCAGCAGCTCTTTCACCTACGAGCAGTACTTC

v_gene: TRBV7-9
d_gene: TRBD2
abundance: few
j_gene: TRBJ2-7
CDR3aa: CASSGRAGGFYEQYF
CDR3nt: TGTGCCAGCAGCGGGAGGGCGGGAGGGTTCTACGAGCAGTACTTC

v_gene: TRBV5-1
d_gene: NA
abundance: NA
j_gene: TRBJ2-1
CDR3aa: CASSLRTDSYNEQFF
CDR3nt: TGCGCCAGCAGCTTACGGACAGACTCCTACAATGAGCAGTTCTTC

v_gene: TRBV7-6
d_gene: TRBD2
abundance: NA
j_gene: TRBJ2-1
CDR3aa: CASSLLAKQFF
CDR3nt: TGTGCCAGCAGTTTACTAGCGAAGCAGTTCTTC

v_gene: TRBV28
d_gene: NA
abundance: medium-sized
j_gene: TRBJ1-5
CDR3aa: CASSLGGGNQPQHF
CDR3nt: TGTGCCAGCAGTTTGGGAGGGGGCAATCAGCCCCAGCATTTT

v_gene: TRBV4-1
d_gene: TRBD2
abundance: NA
j_gene: TRBJ2-7
CDR3aa: CASSELAGGNYEQYF
CDR3nt: TGCGCCAGCAGCGAACTAGCGGGAGGGAACTACGAGCAGTACTTC

v_gene: TRBV6-1
d_gene: NA
abundance: few
j_gene: TRBJ2-5
CDR3aa: CASSDNIETQYF
CDR3nt: TGTGCCAGCAGTGATAACATAGAGACCCAGTACTTC

v_gene: TRBV5-5
d_gene: NA
abundance: few
j_gene: TRBJ1-1
CDR3aa: CASSLVTVEAFF
CDR3nt: TGTGCCAGCAGCTTGGTTACAGTTGAAGCTTTCTTT

v_gene: TRBV27
d_gene: TRBD1
abundance: NA
j_gene: TRBJ2-7
CDR3aa: CASSSTIVRDRGHEQYF
CDR3nt: TGTGCCAGCAGTTCCACCATAGTCCGGGACAGGGGGCACGAGCAGTACTTC

v_gene: TRBV28
d_gene: TRBD1
abundance: NA
j_gene: TRBJ2-5
CDR3aa: CASSPPGTEETQYF
CDR3nt: TGTGCCAGCAGCCCTCCCGGGACAGAAGAGACCCAGTACTTC

v_gene: TRBV7-6
d_gene: TRBD1
abundance: NA
j_gene: TRBJ1-4
CDR3aa: CASSTGQATNEKLFF
CDR3nt: TGTGCCAGCAGCACAGGACAGGCAACTAATGAAAAACTGTTTTTT

v_gene: TRBV6-5
d_gene: NA
abundance: NA
j_gene: TRBJ1-5
CDR3aa: CASSYSANQPQHF
CDR3nt: TGTGCCAGCAGTTACTCGGCCAATCAGCCCCAGCATTTT

v_gene: TRBV28
d_gene: NA
abundance: few
j_gene: TRBJ1-4
CDR3aa: CASSSPFAGVHEKLFF
CDR3nt: TGTGCCAGCAGTTCCCCCTTTGCAGGGGTACATGAAAAACTGTTTTTT

v_gene: TRBV5-1
d_gene: NA
abundance: NA
j_gene: TRBJ2-7
CDR3aa: CASSFSGLNTEQYF
CDR3nt: TGCGCCAGCAGCTTTTCGGGACTGAACACCGAGCAGTACTTC

v_gene: TRBV5-6
d_gene: TRBD1
abundance: NA
j_gene: TRBJ2-5
CDR3aa: CASTLRTGGQETQYF
CDR3nt: TGTGCCAGCACCCTACGGACAGGGGGCCAGGAGACCCAGTACTTC

v_gene: TRBV18
d_gene: TRBD2
abundance: NA
j_gene: TRBJ2-1
CDR3aa: CASSPPSGSYDEQFF
CDR3nt: TGTGCCAGCTCACCCCCTAGCGGGAGTTACGATGAGCAGTTCTTC

v_gene: TRBV7-8
d_gene: TRBD2
abundance: NA
j_gene: TRBJ2-1
CDR3aa: CASSVSGPKVDEQFF
CDR3nt: TGTGCCAGCAGCGTTAGCGGGCCGAAGGTGGATGAGCAGTTCTTC

v_gene: TRBV5-1
d_gene: NA
abundance: few
j_gene: TRBJ2-5
CDR3aa: CASSLALGGSGETQYF
CDR3nt: TGCGCCAGCAGCTTGGCCTTAGGAGGGAGTGGCGAGACCCAGTACTTC

v_gene: TRBV15
d_gene: NA
abundance: NA
j_gene: TRBJ1-1
CDR3aa: CATSRRNSKASTEAFF
CDR3nt: TGTGCCACCAGCAGACGTAACTCGAAAGCGAGCACTGAAGCTTTCTTT

v_gene: TRBV5-6
d_gene: NA
abundance: NA
j_gene: TRBJ2-7
CDR3aa: CASSLTVISYEQYF
CDR3nt: TGTGCCAGCAGCTTGACAGTTATCTCCTACGAGCAGTACTTC

v_gene: TRBV27
d_gene: NA
abundance: few
j_gene: TRBJ1-1
CDR3aa: CASRRTKGATEAFF
CDR3nt: TGTGCCAGCAGGAGGACTAAAGGAGCCACTGAAGCTTTCTTT

v_gene: TRBV4-1
d_gene: TRBD1
abundance: NA
j_gene: TRBJ2-5
CDR3aa: CASSQDLGQGTETQYF
CDR3nt: TGCGCCAGCAGCCAAGATTTGGGACAGGGTACGGAGACCCAGTACTTC

v_gene: TRBV7-2
d_gene: NA
abundance: NA
j_gene: TRBJ2-3
CDR3aa: CASSFLAVGTDTQYF
CDR3nt: TGTGCCAGCAGCTTTCTCGCGGTCGGCACAGATACGCAGTATTTT

v_gene: TRBV7-2
d_gene: TRBD2
abundance: NA
j_gene: TRBJ2-2
CDR3aa: CASSLWGGSGELFF
CDR3nt: TGTGCCAGCAGCCTTTGGGGAGGGTCCGGGGAGCTGTTTTTT

v_gene: TRBV6-6
d_gene: TRBD1
abundance: NA
j_gene: TRBJ1-1
CDR3aa: CASSYGAGGRSGEAFF
CDR3nt: TGTGCCAGCAGTTACGGGGCAGGGGGGAGGTCAGGTGAAGCTTTCTTT

v_gene: TRBV19
d_gene: NA
abundance: NA
j_gene: TRBJ1-5
CDR3aa: CASSIGGSSSQPQHF
CDR3nt: TGTGCCAGTAGTATAGGAGGCTCATCCAGCCAGCCCCAGCATTTT

v_gene: TRBV6-6
d_gene: NA
abundance: NA
j_gene: TRBJ1-5
CDR3aa: CATQGEGIRGNQPQHF
CDR3nt: TGTGCCACCCAAGGGGAGGGGATTCGCGGCAATCAGCCCCAGCATTTT

v_gene: TRBV5-5
d_gene: NA
abundance: NA
j_gene: TRBJ1-1
CDR3aa: CASSPRTASEAFF
CDR3nt: TGTGCCAGCAGCCCACGGACAGCCTCTGAAGCTTTCTTT

v_gene: TRBV5-1
d_gene: NA
abundance: few
j_gene: TRBJ2-2
CDR3aa: CASSLVGIGSTGELFF
CDR3nt: TGCGCCAGCAGCTTGGTGGGCATCGGGAGCACCGGGGAGCTGTTTTTT

v_gene: TRBV30
d_gene: TRBD1
abundance: NA
j_gene: TRBJ2-6
CDR3aa: CAWQVATGMGISGANVLTF
CDR3nt: TGTGCCTGGCAGGTAGCGACAGGGATGGGAATTTCTGGGGCCAACGTCCTGACTTTC

v_gene: TRBV10-3
d_gene: TRBD1
abundance: NA
j_gene: TRBJ1-5
CDR3aa: CAISADRDNQPQHF
CDR3nt: TGTGCCATCAGTGCGGACAGGGACAATCAGCCCCAGCATTTT

v_gene: TRBV9
d_gene: TRBD2
abundance: NA
j_gene: TRBJ2-1
CDR3aa: CASSVVAGGYYNEQFF
CDR3nt: TGTGCCAGCAGCGTAGTAGCGGGAGGCTACTACAATGAGCAGTTCTTC

v_gene: TRBV21-1
d_gene: NA
abundance: NA
j_gene: TRBJ1-5
CDR3aa: CASSKGVGQGQPQHF
CDR3nt: TGTGCCAGCAGCAAAGGAGTGGGACAGGGGCAGCCCCAGCATTTT

v_gene: TRBV15
d_gene: NA
abundance: few
j_gene: TRBJ2-6
CDR3aa: CATSKATGSGANVLTF
CDR3nt: TGTGCCACCAGCAAGGCCACAGGGTCTGGGGCCAACGTCCTGACTTTC

v_gene: TRBV7-9
d_gene: NA
abundance: NA
j_gene: TRBJ1-4
CDR3aa: CASSLEGRGNEKLFF
CDR3nt: TGTGCCAGCAGCTTAGAAGGGAGGGGTAATGAAAAACTGTTTTTT

v_gene: TRBV7-2
d_gene: NA
abundance: NA
j_gene: TRBJ1-5
CDR3aa: CASSPRRNQPQHF
CDR3nt: TGTGCCAGCAGCCCGAGGAGAAATCAGCCCCAGCATTTT

v_gene: TRBV5-1
d_gene: TRBD1
abundance: NA
j_gene: TRBJ1-5
CDR3aa: CASSLAGGGNQPQHF
CDR3nt: TGCGCCAGCAGCTTGGCAGGGGGTGGCAATCAGCCCCAGCATTTT

v_gene: TRBV6-4
d_gene: TRBD2
abundance: NA
j_gene: TRBJ2-2
CDR3aa: CASSGTSGYTGELFF
CDR3nt: TGTGCCAGCAGTGGGACTAGCGGATACACCGGGGAGCTGTTTTTT

v_gene: TRBV9
d_gene: NA
abundance: NA
j_gene: TRBJ2-1
CDR3aa: CASSGLPSYNEQFF
CDR3nt: TGTGCCAGCAGCGGACTACCCTCCTACAATGAGCAGTTCTTC

v_gene: TRBV18
d_gene: NA
abundance: NA
j_gene: TRBJ1-1
CDR3aa: CASSEGLSNTEAFF
CDR3nt: TGTGCCAGCTCCGAGGGACTGTCGAACACTGAAGCTTTCTTT

v_gene: TRBV4-1
d_gene: TRBD2
abundance: NA
j_gene: TRBJ2-1
CDR3aa: CASSQPGLATIEQFF
CDR3nt: TGCGCCAGCAGCCAACCGGGACTAGCGACTATCGAGCAGTTCTTC

v_gene: TRBV4-1
d_gene: TRBD2
abundance: NA
j_gene: TRBJ2-3
CDR3aa: CASSQGLAGDTQYF
CDR3nt: TGCGCCAGCAGCCAAGGACTAGCGGGAGATACGCAGTATTTT

v_gene: TRBV11-3
d_gene: TRBD1
abundance: few
j_gene: TRBJ2-5
CDR3aa: CASSSGRGHPQETQYF
CDR3nt: TGTGCCAGCAGCTCAGGCAGGGGGCACCCGCAAGAGACCCAGTACTTC

v_gene: TRBV28
d_gene: NA
abundance: NA
j_gene: TRBJ2-5
CDR3aa: CASSLTGGPQYF
CDR3nt: TGTGCCAGCAGTTTGACGGGGGGCCCCCAGTACTTC